This T cell receptor beta chain was captured in a study of beta chain features in type 1 diabetes. Expressed TCRB transcripts were sequenced, since all the RNA that had been isolated was reverse transcribed. Profiling relied on immunoSEQ multiplex PCR, and the TCRdb table lists in-frame clones only, not all of them. The sample lists about 140,000 clones; roughly 9.7% were seen once. Between the trimmed V and J ends, which lost 2 bases and 0 bases, there was a span of 10 bases. Per the germline V gene, CDR1 is SGHRS and CDR2 is YFSETQ. The CDR3 covers 15 residues. This clone was detected a few times. This sequence originates from a middle-aged woman in good health. The sequenced material came from central memory CD4+ T cells from blood. The V and J genes are TRBV5-1 and TRBJ2-3; maybe TRBD1 (6 bases). For the CDR3, the DNA is TGCGCCAGCAGCTTACAGGGCCTGAGCACAGATACGCAGTATTTT. Protein: CASSLQGLSTDTQYF.